What follows are 30 T cell receptor beta chains derived from one specimen sequenced in a study of control samples from healthy donors and cancer patients. Produced via immunoSEQ multiplex PCR; TCRdb's table is partial and in-frame only. Of fewer than 200,000 clones in the sample, around 88% were seen once. Material: blood. These receptors were taken from a woman between 25 and 40 years old in good health.

J is TRBJ1-5 and V is TRBV10-3; maybe TRBD1 (5 bases). Trimming took off 10 bases at V and 8 bases at J, with 21 bases between the two ends. CDR1 is ENHRY, CDR2 SYGVKD, per germline. This CDR3 comprises 14 residues. This CDR3 reads CATSDVSSQEPQHF. The CDR3 coding sequence is TGTGCCACCTCGGACGTAAGTTCACAGGAGCCCCAGCATTTT.

The gene calls are TRBV30 and TRBJ1-2; D is unclear. CDR3 length: 12 residues. Germline CDR1 GTSNPN, CDR2 SVGIG (reference sequence). V was shortened by 3 bases and J by 8 bases, with 13 bases between the two germline ends. Written as DNA, the CDR3 is TGTGCCTGGAGATCCGGGGAGGTCGGCTACACCTTC. Its protein product is CAWRSGEVGYTF.

This chain links TRBV12-3 or TRBV12-4 with TRBJ1-1, with D possibly TRBD1 on 5 matching bases. The CDR3 extends over 13 amino acids. Between the trimmed V and J ends, which lost 8 bases and 4 bases, there was a span of 14 bases. As DNA, the CDR3 is TGTGCCAGCTGCAACCTGGGGGGCACTGAAGCTTTCTTT. Encoded protein: CASCNLGGTEAFF.

The genes are TRBV7-2 and TRBJ1-2; 9 positions agree with TRBD1. With V trimmed by 2 bases and J by 6 bases, 7 bases remained unmatched. The germline CDR1 and CDR2 sequences are SGHTA and FQGNSA. This CDR3 contains 15 residues. The CDR3 protein is CASSLWGTGSNGYTF. The DNA of the CDR3 is TGTGCCAGCAGCTTATGGGGGACAGGGTCTAATGGCTACACCTTC.

V is TRBV19 and J is TRBJ1-1; no reliable D call. V lost 3 bases to trimming and J lost 1 base, with 12 bases between them. The CDR3 extends over 15 amino acids. Germline V CDR1 and CDR2: LNHDA, SQIVND (reference sequence). CDR3 nucleotides: TGTGCCAGTAGTATTATTCAACCTCCGAACACTGAAGCTTTCTTT. It encodes CASSIIQPPNTEAFF. The full variable domain, in which reference TRBV19 and TRBJ1-1 provide the parts outside the CDR3, is DGGITQSPKYLFRKEGQNVTLSCEQNLNHDAMYWYRQDPGQGLRLIYYSQIVNDFQKGDIAEGYSVSREKKESFPLTVTSAQKNPTAFYLCASSIIQPPNTEAFFGQGTRLTVV.

This clone occurred a few times. The V gene is TRBV7-9, the J gene TRBJ2-5; 7 bases are a match to TRBD2. Germline V lookup: CDR1 SEHNR, CDR2 FQNEAQ (reference sequence). Germline trimming cut 0 bases from V and 3 bases from J; bases unmatched to any gene: 4. This CDR3 spans 15 amino acids. The CDR3 spells CASSLAGTIEETQYF. Here the CDR3 DNA reads TGTGCCAGCAGCTTAGCCGGGACTATAGAAGAGACCCAGTACTTC.

This clone has a single count. V is TRBV5-4 and J is TRBJ2-5, with D unresolved. CDR1 SGHNT and CDR2 YYREEE come from the germline V gene (reference sequence). CDR3 length equals 14 residues. The V end lost 1 base, the J end lost 3 bases, and 10 bases lay between the germline ends. The DNA for the CDR3 is TGTGCCAGCAGCTTGTTGGCTAGGGAAGAGACCCAGTACTTC. Translated: CASSLLAREETQYF.

V and J are TRBV11-2 and TRBJ1-2, with D unclear. The germline V and J ends were trimmed by 1 base and 5 bases, with 8 bases remaining between them. Germline V gene lookup returns CDR1 SGHAT and CDR2 FQNNGV. The CDR3 runs to 13 residues. CDR3 sequence: CASSLAGSYGYTF. CDR3 sequence (DNA): TGTGCCAGCAGCTTAGCAGGCTCATATGGCTACACCTTC.

Here the CDR3 DNA reads TGTGCCAGCAGCTTAGGAGGGACTCCCTCAAATGAGCAGTTCTTC. It specifies CASSLGGTPSNEQFF. This sequence joins TRBV13 and TRBJ2-1; D possibly corresponds to TRBD2 (6 bases). CDR1 is PRHDT, CDR2 FYEKMQ, per germline (reference sequence). Trimming took off 0 bases at V and 7 bases at J, with 13 bases between the two ends. CDR3 length: 15 amino acids.

This rearrangement joins TRBV29-1 to TRBJ2-1, with 11 nucleotides matching TRBD2. The germline V gene encodes CDR1 SQVTM and CDR2 ANQGSEA. With 3 bases clipped from V and 9 bases from J, the junction kept 10 bases outside the gene matches. This CDR3 spans 15 amino acids. The CDR3 coding sequence is TGCAGCGTTGAGGGGCTAGCGGGAGGTAGTGGTGAGCAGTTCTTC. It translates to CSVEGLAGGSGEQFF.

The rearrangement uses TRBV15 and TRBJ1-5, with TRBD1 as a possible D gene (5 bases). This CDR3 comprises 16 residues. Germline CDR1 LNHNV, CDR2 YYDKDF (reference sequence). The V end was cut by 0 bases, the J end by 2 bases, with 11 bases between. CDR3 loop: CATSRDGDLGNQPQHF. CDR3 nucleotide sequence: TGTGCCACCAGCAGAGATGGGGACTTGGGCAATCAGCCCCAGCATTTT.

The gene calls are TRBV3-1 (or the pseudogene TRBV3-2) and TRBJ1-1, with D uncertain. The CDR3 spans 14 residues. V gave up 2 bases and J gave up 4 bases, with 11 bases separating them. From germline, CDR1 is LGHDT and CDR2 YNNKEL (reference sequence). The CDR3 bases are TGTGCCAGCAGCCAACGGCGGGGAGTCACTGAAGCTTTCTTT. It specifies CASSQRRGVTEAFF.

The V call is TRBV20-1, the J call TRBJ1-1, with a possible D match to TRBD1 (5 bases). V lost 3 bases to trimming and J lost 4 bases, with 15 bases between them. The germline gives CDR1 DFQATT, CDR2 SNEGSKA (reference sequence). CDR3 length: 14 amino acids. The CDR3 here is CSASLTAGRTEAFF. CDR3 nucleotide sequence: TGCAGTGCTAGTTTGACTGCAGGGCGCACTGAAGCTTTCTTT.

This chain connects TRBV20-1 to TRBJ2-7; 9 positions agree with TRBD2. Germline CDR1 DFQATT, CDR2 SNEGSKA (reference sequence). The CDR3 has 17 amino acids. V lost 3 bases, J lost 4 bases, and 16 bases stayed unmatched. CDR3: CSASGFGRGRAGYEQYF. DNA for the CDR3: TGCAGTGCTAGTGGATTCGGGCGCGGGAGGGCCGGGTACGAGCAGTACTTC.

V gene TRBV6-5 combines with J gene TRBJ2-7; 7 bases match TRBD1. The CDR3 sequence is 13 residues long. The germline CDR1 and CDR2 sequences are MNHEY and SVGAGI. Germline trimming cut 6 bases from V and 2 bases from J; bases unmatched to any gene: 4. DNA of the CDR3: TGTGCCAGCAGACCGACAGGGCCCTACGAGCAGTACTTC. The encoded protein is CASRPTGPYEQYF.

This clone was observed a single time. The V and J genes are TRBV2 and TRBJ2-1, with 8 bases that match TRBD2. Trimming took 4 bases from V and 8 from J; bases not matched to a gene: 13. Germline CDR1 is SNHLY and CDR2 is FYNNEI. The CDR3 length is 16 residues. This chain's CDR3 is CASSVLTGGPRHEQFF. CDR3 DNA: TGTGCCAGCAGTGTACTAACGGGAGGGCCTCGTCATGAGCAGTTCTTC.

This sequence joins TRBV19 and TRBJ1-2; 9 nucleotides agree with TRBD1. The CDR3 totals 15 residues. J was trimmed by 6 bases and V by 5 bases; bases with no gene match: 10. Germline-derived CDR1 and CDR2 are LNHDA and SQIVND (reference sequence). CDR3 region: CASSRTAQGADGYTF. DNA for the CDR3: TGTGCCAGTAGTCGCACCGCACAGGGGGCTGATGGCTACACCTTC.

The chain is built from TRBV28 and TRBJ2-1; 11 bases agree with TRBD2. V gave up 7 bases and J gave up 6 bases; unmatched junction bases: 8. CDR1 is MDHEN and CDR2 is SYDVKM in the germline V gene. The CDR3 consists of 15 residues. Here the CDR3 reads CASTKTSGTLNEQFF. The DNA of the CDR3 is TGTGCCAGCACCAAGACTAGCGGGACGCTCAATGAGCAGTTCTTC.

CDR3 amino acids: CASNRGRDEKLFF. The CDR3 nucleotides read TGTGCCAGCAACAGGGGGCGCGATGAAAAACTGTTTTTT. The chain recombines TRBV3-1 (or the pseudogene TRBV3-2) with TRBJ1-4; 9 bases agree with TRBD1. Trimming removed 7 bases from V and 6 bases from J; junction bases left unmatched: 3. The CDR3 is 13 amino acids. The germline V gene has CDR1 LGHDT and CDR2 YNNKEL (reference sequence).

V and J are TRBV7-9 and TRBJ2-3, with D hard to call. Germline loops: CDR1 SEHNR, CDR2 FQNEAQ (reference sequence). There are 15 residues in the CDR3. V lost 4 bases and J 2 bases, leaving 13 bases between the germline ends. CDR3 sequence: CASSSYPEITDTQYF. DNA of the CDR3: TGTGCCAGCAGCTCCTATCCGGAAATCACAGATACGCAGTATTTT.

The chain joins TRBV29-1 to TRBJ2-5, with D tentatively TRBD1 (5 bases). The CDR3 has 14 amino acids. Trimming shortened V by 4 bases and J by 5 bases, and 17 bases separated the two germline ends. Germline assignment: CDR1 SQVTM and CDR2 ANQGSEA. The CDR3 DNA sequence: TGCAGCGTTGGAGTTTGGTCAGGGTTCGAGACCCAGTACTTC. Amino acid sequence: CSVGVWSGFETQYF. The variable domain in full, with the rest retrieved from reference TRBV29-1 and TRBJ2-5, is SAVISQKPSRDICQRGTSLTIQCQVDSQVTMMFWYRQQPGQSLTLIATANQGSEATYESGFVIDKFPISRPNLTFSTLTVSNMSPEDSSIYLCSVGVWSGFETQYFGPGTRLLVL.

The chain uses TRBV5-1 and TRBJ1-1; D not certain. The CDR3 has 14 residues. Germline-derived CDR1 and CDR2 are SGHRS and YFSETQ. Trimming took 2 bases from V and 2 from J, leaving 10 bases between them. CDR3 amino acids: CASSFGRPNTEAFF. Written as DNA, the CDR3 is TGCGCCAGCAGCTTCGGCAGACCTAACACTGAAGCTTTCTTT.

V and J are TRBV28 and TRBJ2-6; D gene ambiguous. The CDR3 extends over 13 amino acids. V lost 6 bases, J lost 4 bases, and 7 bases lay in between. Germline V gives CDR1 MDHEN, CDR2 SYDVKM. DNA of the CDR3: TGTGCCAGCAGGGTTGCAGGGGCCAACGTCCTGACTTTC. The encoded protein is CASRVAGANVLTF. The variable domain in full, with the rest retrieved from reference TRBV28 and TRBJ2-6, is DVKVTQSSRYLVKRTGEKVFLECVQDMDHENMFWYRQDPGLGLRLIYFSYDVKMKEKGDIPEGYSVSREKKERFSLILESASTNQTSMYLCASRVAGANVLTFGAGSRLTVL.

This chain links TRBV14 with TRBJ2-7, with D possibly being TRBD2 (6 bases). Germline CDR1 and CDR2: SGHDN and FVKESK. The CDR3 length is 17 residues. V lost 1 base to trimming and J lost 1 base, with 17 bases between them. In DNA, the CDR3 is TGTGCCAGCAGCCAAGGGATAGGCGGGATGCAATCCTACGAGCAGTACTTC. It specifies CASSQGIGGMQSYEQYF.

V is TRBV7-9 and J is TRBJ1-1; 7 bases line up with TRBD1. Per germline, CDR1 SEHNR and CDR2 FQNEAQ (reference sequence). There are 14 residues in the CDR3. The junction had 3 bases not matched to a gene; V was cut back by 2 bases and J by 3 bases. In DNA, the CDR3 is TGTGCCAGCAGCTTACAGGGGGAGGACACTGAAGCTTTCTTT. It is translated as CASSLQGEDTEAFF. The entire variable domain, with the rest obtained from reference TRBV7-9 and TRBJ1-1, is as follows: DTGVSQNPRHKITKRGQNVTFRCDPISEHNRLYWYRQTLGQGPEFLTYFQNEAQLEKSRLLSDRFSAERPKGSFSTLEIQRTEQGDSAMYLCASSLQGEDTEAFFGQGTRLTVV.

CDR3 nucleotide sequence: TGTGCCAGTAGTATCTCTGGCGGGGCCCGCACCTACAATGAGCAGTTCTTC. Translating it yields CASSISGGARTYNEQFF. The chain carries TRBV19 and TRBJ2-1, with D maybe TRBD2 (6 bases). CDR3 length: 17 residues. CDR1 and CDR2 (germline): LNHDA, SQIVND (reference sequence). Trimming took off 3 bases at V and 2 bases at J, with 17 bases between the two ends.

The V call is TRBV21-1, the J call TRBJ2-7; no check of the table's D call, TRBD2, against the DNA was made. TRBV21-1 is recorded as a pseudogene. The CDR3 has 14 residues. Here the CDR3 DNA reads TGTGCCAGCACCTACGACTCCGAACTCTACGAGCAGTACGTC. Translated: CASTYDSELYEQYV.

In this sample, this clone turned up once. The chain recombines TRBV7-9 with TRBJ1-1; D is undetermined. The V end lost 1 base, the J end lost 4 bases, and 7 bases lay between the germline ends. Germline V gene lookup returns CDR1 SEHNR and CDR2 FQNEAQ (reference sequence). This CDR3 comprises 13 residues. As DNA, the CDR3 is TGTGCCAGCAGCTTAGAGGGTAGCACTGAAGCTTTCTTT. Amino acid sequence: CASSLEGSTEAFF.

The genes are TRBV2 and TRBJ2-5; TRBD2 aligns across 9 bases. The germline gives CDR1 SNHLY, CDR2 FYNNEI. The CDR3 is made up of 15 amino acids. The junction had 6 bases not matched to a gene; V was cut back by 6 bases and J by 1 base. CDR3 DNA sequence: TGTGCCAGCAGGGCGACTAGCGGATTCCAAGAGACCCAGTACTTC. Protein sequence: CASRATSGFQETQYF.

About this clone itself: The junction shows a germline mismatch at one end, possibly a read error. This rearrangement joins TRBV28 to TRBJ2-3; 7 nucleotides align to TRBD1. The CDR3 length is 12 residues. Germline V lookup: CDR1 MDHEN, CDR2 SYDVKM. CDR3 protein: CASARFRDRVHF. CDR3 sequence (DNA): TGTGCCAGCGCAAGGTTCCGGGACAGAGTCCATTTT.